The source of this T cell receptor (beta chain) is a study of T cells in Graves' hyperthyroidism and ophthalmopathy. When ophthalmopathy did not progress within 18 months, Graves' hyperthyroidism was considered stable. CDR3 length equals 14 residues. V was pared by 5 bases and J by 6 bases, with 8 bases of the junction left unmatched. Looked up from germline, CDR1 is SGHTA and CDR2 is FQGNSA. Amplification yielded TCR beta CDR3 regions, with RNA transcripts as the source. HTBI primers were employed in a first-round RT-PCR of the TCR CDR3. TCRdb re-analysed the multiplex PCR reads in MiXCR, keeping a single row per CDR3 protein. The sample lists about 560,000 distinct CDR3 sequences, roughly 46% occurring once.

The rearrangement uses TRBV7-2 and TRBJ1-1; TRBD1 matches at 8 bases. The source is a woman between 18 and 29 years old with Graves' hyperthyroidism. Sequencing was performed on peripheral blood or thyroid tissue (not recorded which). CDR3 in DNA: TGTGCCAGCAGCACCGGACAGGGAATGTCTGAAGCTTTCTTT. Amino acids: CASSTGQGMSEAFF.